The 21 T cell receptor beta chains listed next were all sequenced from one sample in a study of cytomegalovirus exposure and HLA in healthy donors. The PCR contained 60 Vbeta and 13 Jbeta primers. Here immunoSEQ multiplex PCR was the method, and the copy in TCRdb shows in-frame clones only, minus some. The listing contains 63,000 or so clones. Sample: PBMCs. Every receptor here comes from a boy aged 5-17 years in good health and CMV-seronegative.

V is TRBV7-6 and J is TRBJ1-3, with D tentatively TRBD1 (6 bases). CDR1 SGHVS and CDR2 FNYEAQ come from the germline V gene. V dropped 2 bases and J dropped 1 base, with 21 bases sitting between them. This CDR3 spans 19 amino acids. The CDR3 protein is CASSLPGGRGIQSGNTIYF. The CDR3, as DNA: TGTGCCAGCAGCTTACCGGGGGGGCGGGGGATTCAGTCTGGAAACACCATATATTTT.

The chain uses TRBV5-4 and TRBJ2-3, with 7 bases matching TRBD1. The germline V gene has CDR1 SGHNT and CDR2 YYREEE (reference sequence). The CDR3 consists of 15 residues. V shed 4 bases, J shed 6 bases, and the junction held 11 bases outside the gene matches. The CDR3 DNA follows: TGTGCCAGCAGCCGACAGGGCGCTGAAGCGGATACGCAGTATTTT. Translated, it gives CASSRQGAEADTQYF.

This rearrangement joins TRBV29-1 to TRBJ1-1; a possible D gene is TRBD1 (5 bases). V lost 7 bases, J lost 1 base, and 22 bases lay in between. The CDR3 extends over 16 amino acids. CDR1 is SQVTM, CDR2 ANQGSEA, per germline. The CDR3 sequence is CSGGTPRVGANTEAFF. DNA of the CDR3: TGCAGCGGCGGCACTCCCAGGGTCGGAGCGAACACTGAAGCTTTCTTT.

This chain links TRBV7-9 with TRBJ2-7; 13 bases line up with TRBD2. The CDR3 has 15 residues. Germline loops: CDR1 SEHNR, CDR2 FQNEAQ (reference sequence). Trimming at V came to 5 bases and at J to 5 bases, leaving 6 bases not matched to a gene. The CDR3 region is CASSPGTSGVDEQYF. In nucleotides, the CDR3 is TGTGCCAGCAGCCCGGGGACTAGCGGGGTGGACGAGCAGTACTTC.

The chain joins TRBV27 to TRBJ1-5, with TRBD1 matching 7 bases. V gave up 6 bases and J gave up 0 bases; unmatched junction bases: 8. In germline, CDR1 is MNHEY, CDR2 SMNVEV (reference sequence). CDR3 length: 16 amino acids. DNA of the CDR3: TGTGCCAGCAGCCACAGGGGCGACCATAGCAATCAGCCCCAGCATTTT. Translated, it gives CASSHRGDHSNQPQHF.

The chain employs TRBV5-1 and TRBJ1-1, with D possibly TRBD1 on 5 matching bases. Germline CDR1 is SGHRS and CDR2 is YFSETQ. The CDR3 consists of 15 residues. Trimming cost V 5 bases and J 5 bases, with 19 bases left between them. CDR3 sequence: CASRGSTGPGTEAFF. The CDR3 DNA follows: TGCGCCAGCAGGGGTTCTACAGGTCCAGGGACTGAAGCTTTCTTT.

The CDR3 DNA is TGTGCCAGCAGCAATGTACCGGGGACTGAAGCTTTCTTT. Protein: CASSNVPGTEAFF. The chain links TRBV7-3 to TRBJ1-1; no clear D gene. CDR3 size: 13 residues. In germline, CDR1 is SGHTA, CDR2 FQGTGA. V was clipped by 5 bases and J by 5 bases, with 12 bases between them.

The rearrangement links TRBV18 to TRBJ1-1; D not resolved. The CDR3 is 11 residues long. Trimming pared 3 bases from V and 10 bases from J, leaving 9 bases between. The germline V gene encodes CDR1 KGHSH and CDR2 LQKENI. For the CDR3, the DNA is TGTGCCAGCTCACCCGCGGAGGGAGCTTTCTTT. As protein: CASSPAEGAFF.

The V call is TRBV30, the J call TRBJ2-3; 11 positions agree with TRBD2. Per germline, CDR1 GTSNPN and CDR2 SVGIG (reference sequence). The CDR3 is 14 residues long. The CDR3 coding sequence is TGTGCTCGTAGCGGGGGGGCGAGCACAGATACGCAGTATTTT. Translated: CARSGGASTDTQYF.

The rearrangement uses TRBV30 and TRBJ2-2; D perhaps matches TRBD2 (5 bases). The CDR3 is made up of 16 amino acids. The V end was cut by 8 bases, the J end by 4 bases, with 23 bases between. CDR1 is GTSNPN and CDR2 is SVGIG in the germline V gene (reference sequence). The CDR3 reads CALGPDSLTGTGELFF. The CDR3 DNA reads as TGTGCCCTGGGTCCGGACTCTCTGACGGGCACCGGGGAGCTGTTTTTT. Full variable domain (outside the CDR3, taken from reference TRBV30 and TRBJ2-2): SQTIHQWPATLVQPVGSPLSLECTVEGTSNPNLYWYRQAAGRGLQLLFYSVGIGQISSEVPQNLSASRPQDRQFILSSKKLLLSDSGFYLCALGPDSLTGTGELFFGEGSRLTVL.

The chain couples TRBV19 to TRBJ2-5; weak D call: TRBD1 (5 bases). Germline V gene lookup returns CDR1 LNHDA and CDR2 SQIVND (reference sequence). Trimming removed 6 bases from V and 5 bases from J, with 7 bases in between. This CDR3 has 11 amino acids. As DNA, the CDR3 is TGTGCCAGTAGATCAGGGGAGACCCAGTACTTC. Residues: CASRSGETQYF.

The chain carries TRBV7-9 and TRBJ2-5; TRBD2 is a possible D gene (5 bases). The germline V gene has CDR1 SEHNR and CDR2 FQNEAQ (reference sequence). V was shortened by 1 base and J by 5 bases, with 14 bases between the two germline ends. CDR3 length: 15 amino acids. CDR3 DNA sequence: TGTGCCAGCAGCTTAGTTTCGGCCCGCGGGGAGACCCAGTACTTC. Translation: CASSLVSARGETQYF. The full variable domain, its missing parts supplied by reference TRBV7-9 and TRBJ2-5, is DTGVSQNPRHKITKRGQNVTFRCDPISEHNRLYWYRQTLGQGPEFLTYFQNEAQLEKSRLLSDRFSAERPKGSFSTLEIQRTEQGDSAMYLCASSLVSARGETQYFGPGTRLLVL.

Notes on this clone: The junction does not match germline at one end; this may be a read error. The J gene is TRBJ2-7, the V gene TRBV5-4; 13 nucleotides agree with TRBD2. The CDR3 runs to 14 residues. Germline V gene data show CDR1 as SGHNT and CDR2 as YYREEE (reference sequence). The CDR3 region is CASSPGLAGPESWF. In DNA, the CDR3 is TGTGCCAGCAGTCCGGGACTAGCGGGACCCGAAAGTTGGTTC.

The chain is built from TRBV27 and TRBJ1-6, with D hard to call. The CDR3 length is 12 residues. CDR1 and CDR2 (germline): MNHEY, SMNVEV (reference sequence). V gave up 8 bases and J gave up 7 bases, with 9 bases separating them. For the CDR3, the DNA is TGTGCCAGCGGGAGGGTGAATTCACCCCTCCACTTT. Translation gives CASGRVNSPLHF.

CDR3 sequence reads: CASSYPGYGYTF. The CDR3 nucleotides read TGTGCCAGCAGTTACCCGGGTTATGGCTACACCTTC. V gene TRBV6-5 combines with J gene TRBJ1-2; no reliable D call. The germline V and J ends were trimmed by 2 bases and 5 bases, with 6 bases remaining between them. The CDR3 covers 12 residues. Germline V gene sequence: CDR1 MNHEY, CDR2 SVGAGI.

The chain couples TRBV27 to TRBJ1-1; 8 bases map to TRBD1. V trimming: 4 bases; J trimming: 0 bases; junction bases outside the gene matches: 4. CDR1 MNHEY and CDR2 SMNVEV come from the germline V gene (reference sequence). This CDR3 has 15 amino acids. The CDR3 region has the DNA TGTGCCAGCAGTTGGGACAGGACCATGAACACTGAAGCTTTCTTT. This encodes CASSWDRTMNTEAFF.

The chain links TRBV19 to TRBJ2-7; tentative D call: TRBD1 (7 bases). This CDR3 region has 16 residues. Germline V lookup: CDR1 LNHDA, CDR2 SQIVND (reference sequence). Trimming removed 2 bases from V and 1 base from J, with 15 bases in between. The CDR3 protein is CASSILAGQWSYEQYF. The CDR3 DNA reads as TGTGCCAGTAGTATATTGGCGGGACAGTGGTCCTACGAGCAGTACTTC.

The CDR3 loop is CASSPSAGGMENTF. The CDR3 nucleotides read TGCGCCAGCAGTCCCTCGGCAGGGGGAATGGAAAACACCTTC. V usage is TRBV5-1 and J usage is TRBJ1-2; 7 bases map to TRBD1. The germline gives CDR1 SGHRS, CDR2 YFSETQ. V gave up 5 bases and J gave up 12 bases; unmatched junction bases: 16. The length of the CDR3 is 14 residues.

The CDR3 coding sequence is TGTGCCAGCAGCTTTAGTACCGGGACTAGCGGGACCGGGGAGCTGTTTTTT. Encoded protein: CASSFSTGTSGTGELFF. The chain has TRBV7-7 and TRBJ2-2; 12 bases map to TRBD2. Unmatched junction bases numbered 7, after V lost 3 bases and J lost 5 bases. The CDR3 is 17 residues long. CDR1 is SSHAT, CDR2 FNYEAQ, per germline (reference sequence).

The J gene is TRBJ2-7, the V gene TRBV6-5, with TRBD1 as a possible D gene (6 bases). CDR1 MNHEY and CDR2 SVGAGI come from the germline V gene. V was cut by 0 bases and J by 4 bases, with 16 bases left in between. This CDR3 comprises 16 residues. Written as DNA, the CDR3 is TGTGCCAGCAGTTACTCATCCACAGGGAATAGTTACGAGCAGTACTTC. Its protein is CASSYSSTGNSYEQYF.

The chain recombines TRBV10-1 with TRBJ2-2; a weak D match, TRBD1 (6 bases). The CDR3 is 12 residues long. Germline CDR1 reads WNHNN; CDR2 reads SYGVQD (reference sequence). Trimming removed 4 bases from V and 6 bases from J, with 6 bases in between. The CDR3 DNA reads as TGCGCCAGCAGTGGGGGGCCCGGGGAGCTGTTTTTT. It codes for CASSGGPGELFF.